These T cell receptor beta chains were read from a single sample in a study of regulatory T cells in long-lasting Graves disease. Via MiXCR, TCRdb re-called the multiplex PCR reads, giving one row per CDR3 protein. This sample carries 400,000 to 550,000 distinct CDR3 sequences, over 15% of them seen once, and the ten largest clones take about 23%. The data also belong to a second study, concerning T cells in Graves' hyperthyroidism and ophthalmopathy.

Sequences were derived from peripheral blood mononuclear cells (PBMCs), sampled at new diagnosis, from a patient treated with antithyroid drugs. All receptors come from a woman younger than 35 with Graves disease. The CDR3 runs from the conserved cysteine through the conserved F or W. A D gene is named only where the DNA matches it firmly. Clone sizes are given selectively: once, few, many, or a class where the clone is expanded.

clone_size	v_call	d_call	j_call	cdr3_aa	cdr3_nt
few	TRBV12-3/TRBV12-4	TRBD2	TRBJ2-1	CASSIAGGPGNEQFF	TGTGCCAGCAGTATAGCGGGAGGGCCAGGGAATGAGCAGTTCTTC
few	TRBV12-3/TRBV12-4	TRBD2	TRBJ2-7	CASSPRLAGGPVYEQYF	TGTGCCAGCAGTCCCCGACTAGCGGGAGGGCCAGTCTACGAGCAGTACTTC
many	TRBV7-3	TRBD2	TRBJ2-1	CASSPAGHNEQFF	TGTGCCAGCAGCCCAGCGGGGCACAATGAGCAGTTCTTC
-	TRBV5-6	TRBD1	TRBJ2-5	CASSLGWTGGRQETQYF	TGTGCCAGCAGCTTGGGATGGACAGGGGGCAGACAAGAGACCCAGTACTTC
many	TRBV11-2	-	TRBJ2-1	CASSLHLREQFF	TGTGCCAGCAGCTTACACCTCCGGGAGCAGTTCTTC
many	TRBV20-1	TRBD1	TRBJ1-5	CSAGTGGGRNQPQHF	TGCAGTGCGGGGACAGGGGGAGGGCGAAATCAGCCCCAGCATTTT
-	TRBV28	TRBD1	TRBJ2-1	CASRGDRGNLNEQFF	TGTGCCAGCAGGGGGGACAGGGGGAATCTAAATGAGCAGTTCTTC
few	TRBV28	TRBD1	TRBJ1-6	CASSSWTGNDSPLHF	TGTGCCAGCAGTTCTTGGACAGGGAATGATTCACCCCTCCACTTT
many	TRBV6-2/TRBV6-3	TRBD1	TRBJ2-7	CASNLLGQVSYYEQYF	TGTGCCAGCAACTTACTAGGACAGGTTAGCTACTACGAGCAGTACTTC
many	TRBV20-1	-	TRBJ1-2	CSARAGSLANYGYTF	TGCAGTGCTAGAGCGGGGTCGTTAGCGAACTATGGCTACACCTTC
-	TRBV5-4	TRBD1	TRBJ1-3	CASSASTGFRSGNTIYF	TGTGCCAGCAGCGCCTCGACAGGGTTTAGGTCTGGAAACACCATATATTTT
-	TRBV5-1	TRBD1	TRBJ1-5	CASRRISGTGNHGQPQHF	TGCGCCAGCAGACGAATATCCGGGACAGGGAATCACGGTCAGCCCCAGCATTTT
many	TRBV20-1	-	TRBJ2-1	CSARDIQIYNEQFF	TGCAGTGCTAGAGATATACAAATCTACAATGAGCAGTTCTTC
once	TRBV6-2/TRBV6-3	-	TRBJ1-6	CASTLKSSPLHF	TGTGCCAGCACCTTGAAGTCTTCACCCCTCCACTTT
-	TRBV18	-	TRBJ1-4	CASSPRASTNEKLFF	TGTGCCAGCTCACCGAGGGCTTCAACTAATGAAAAACTGTTTTTT
many	TRBV20-1	TRBD2	TRBJ2-5	CSVRVLAAAAQYF	TGCAGTGTCAGGGTCCTAGCGGCTGCGGCCCAGTACTTC
-	TRBV5-1	-	TRBJ1-2	CASRPETGRYTF	TGCGCCAGCAGGCCCGAGACAGGACGCTACACCTTC
-	TRBV6-2/TRBV6-3	-	TRBJ1-2	CASSYFGGGYGYTF	TGTGCCAGCAGTTACTTCGGGGGCGGTTATGGCTACACCTTC
-	TRBV29-1	-	TRBJ2-1	CSGESLSLDEQFF	TGCAGCGGAGAAAGCCTCAGCTTGGATGAGCAGTTCTTC
-	TRBV18	TRBD2	TRBJ2-7	CASSPDGTSSFHEQYF	TGTGCCAGCTCACCAGACGGGACTAGCAGCTTCCACGAGCAGTACTTC
many	TRBV11-3	-	TRBJ1-1	CASSLERVRNTEAFF	TGCGCCAGCAGCTTAGAACGAGTTCGGAACACTGAAGCTTTCTTT
-	TRBV4-1	-	TRBJ1-5	CASSQPLNQPQHF	TGCGCCAGCAGCCAACCACTCAATCAGCCCCAGCATTTT
many	TRBV6-1	-	TRBJ2-7	CASSIYGIPPSYEQYF	TGTGCCAGCAGTATTTATGGGATACCCCCTTCCTACGAGCAGTACTTC
-	TRBV20-1	-	TRBJ2-5	CSAREFAETQYF	TGCAGTGCTAGAGAGTTCGCGGAGACCCAGTACTTC
many	TRBV20-1	-	TRBJ2-3	CSAVGFSSTDTQYF	TGCAGTGCGGTAGGGTTTTCTAGCACAGATACGCAGTATTTT
many	TRBV11-2	-	TRBJ1-2	CASSLWPRGARESYGYTF	TGTGCCAGCAGCTTATGGCCTAGGGGGGCGCGGGAGAGCTATGGCTACACCTTC
many	TRBV20-1	TRBD2	TRBJ2-1	CSASRGRARNEQFF	TGCAGTGCTAGTCGAGGGAGGGCCCGCAATGAGCAGTTCTTC
many	TRBV29-1	TRBD2	TRBJ2-1	CSVLSGNEYEQFF	TGCAGCGTTCTTAGCGGGAATGAGTATGAGCAGTTCTTC
-	TRBV18	TRBD2	TRBJ2-1	CASSPGGSSYNEQFF	TGTGCCAGCTCACCGGGCGGGAGCTCCTACAATGAGCAGTTCTTC
few	TRBV25-1	TRBD2	TRBJ2-7	CASSELLAGGYEQYF	TGTGCCAGCAGTGAATTGTTAGCGGGAGGCTACGAGCAGTACTTC
-	TRBV5-8	-	TRBJ1-2	CASSLGEFNYGYTF	TGTGCCAGCAGCTTAGGGGAGTTCAACTATGGCTACACCTTC
few	TRBV12-3/TRBV12-4	TRBD1	TRBJ1-3	CASSTPDRDPNTIYF	TGTGCCAGCAGTACCCCAGACAGGGATCCAAACACCATATATTTT
many	TRBV7-2	TRBD2	TRBJ2-7	CASSLGLAGGRVYEQYF	TGTGCCAGCAGCTTAGGTCTAGCGGGAGGGCGGGTCTACGAGCAGTACTTC
few	TRBV10-2	TRBD1	TRBJ2-7	CATGQAYEQYF	TGCGCCACCGGACAGGCCTACGAGCAGTACTTC
-	TRBV12-3/TRBV12-4	-	TRBJ2-3	CVSRLSDTQYF	TGTGTCAGCAGATTGTCAGATACGCAGTATTTT
many	TRBV27	-	TRBJ2-3	CASSLRAPADTQYF	TGTGCCAGCAGCCTTCGCGCCCCCGCAGATACGCAGTATTTT
many	TRBV5-1	TRBD2	TRBJ2-1	CASSGGRTSGYNEQFF	TGCGCCAGCAGCGGGGGTCGGACTAGCGGCTACAATGAGCAGTTCTTC
-	TRBV28	TRBD2	TRBJ2-4	CASSLSESAGLAGGRTQKNIQYF	TGTGCCAGCAGTTTATCCGAGTCCGCAGGACTAGCGGGAGGGCGGACCCAAAAAAACATTCAGTACTTC
-	TRBV30	-	TRBJ1-6	CAWRGGSYNSPLHF	TGTGCCTGGCGAGGAGGCAGCTATAATTCACCCCTCCACTTT
many	TRBV11-3	TRBD2	TRBJ2-1	CASSLGVAGAYNEQFF	TGTGCCAGCAGCTTAGGAGTAGCGGGGGCATACAATGAGCAGTTCTTC
many	TRBV28	-	TRBJ1-1	CASSITSTEAFF	TGTGCCAGCAGTATTACGAGCACTGAAGCTTTCTTT
many	TRBV30	-	TRBJ1-2	CAWSRGGVTYGYTF	TGTGCCTGGAGTCGGGGGGGCGTTACCTATGGCTACACCTTC
many	TRBV7-2	-	TRBJ1-2	CASSLGSLNYGYTF	TGTGCCAGCAGCTTGGGCAGCCTTAACTATGGCTACACCTTC
many	TRBV2	TRBD2	TRBJ2-1	CASRFPPGGWPNEQFF	TGTGCCAGCAGGTTTCCCCCGGGGGGATGGCCCAATGAGCAGTTCTTC
few	TRBV4-1	-	TRBJ1-3	CASSQGTSGNTIYF	TGCGCCAGCAGCCAAGGCACCTCTGGAAACACCATATATTTT
few	TRBV7-9	TRBD1	TRBJ2-5	CASSLGLTGILRETQYF	TGTGCCAGCAGCTTAGGATTGACAGGGATTTTACGGGAGACCCAGTACTTC
medium-sized	TRBV27	TRBD2	TRBJ2-5	CASSLVAGGPQTQYF	TGTGCCAGCAGTTTAGTAGCGGGAGGGCCGCAGACCCAGTACTTC
many	TRBV2	TRBD2	TRBJ2-1	CASSGPSVRGDAYNEQFF	TGTGCCAGCAGTGGCCCTTCTGTGCGGGGGGATGCTTACAATGAGCAGTTCTTC
few	TRBV5-4	TRBD2	TRBJ2-1	CASSQEAGGPMVEQFF	TGTGCCAGCAGCCAGGAAGCGGGAGGGCCTATGGTTGAGCAGTTCTTC
-	TRBV7-2	-	TRBJ1-4	CASGFGEKLFF	TGTGCCAGTGGATTCGGAGAAAAACTGTTTTTT